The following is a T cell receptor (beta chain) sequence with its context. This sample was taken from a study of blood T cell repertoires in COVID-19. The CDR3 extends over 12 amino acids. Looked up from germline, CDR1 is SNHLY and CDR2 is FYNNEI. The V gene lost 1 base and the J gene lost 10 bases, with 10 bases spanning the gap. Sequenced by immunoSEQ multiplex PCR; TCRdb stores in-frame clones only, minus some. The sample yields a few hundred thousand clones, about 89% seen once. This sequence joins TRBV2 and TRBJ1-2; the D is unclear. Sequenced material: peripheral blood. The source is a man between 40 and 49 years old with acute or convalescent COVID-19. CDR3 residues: CASSEGGGDYTF. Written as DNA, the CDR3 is TGTGCCAGCAGTGAAGGGGGAGGAGACTACACCTTC.